This entry concerns a single T cell receptor beta chain. Nominal health characterized the donors when sampled, though unrecorded immune exposures were likely. The data derive from a study of cytomegalovirus exposure and HLA in healthy donors. The PCR ran on 60 Vbeta and 13 Jbeta primers. The protocol was immunoSEQ multiplex PCR, while the TCRdb copy is restricted to in-frame clones and leaves out a portion. Found here are about 180,000 clones, about four fifths of them singletons; the top ten hold about 1.9%. Sequencing was performed on PBMCs. The clonotype originates from a woman aged 30 to 39 in good health and CMV-seronegative.

The CDR3 is CASSKDRDSDIDTEAFF. In DNA form, the CDR3 reads TGTGCCAGCAGCAAAGACAGGGATTCAGATATCGACACTGAAGCTTTCTTT. This chain links TRBV11-2 with TRBJ1-1; 7 nucleotides line up with TRBD1. The trim removed 5 bases at V and 3 bases at J, leaving 15 bases unmatched. CDR1 and CDR2 (germline): SGHAT, FQNNGV. This CDR3 comprises 17 residues.